This is a list of T cell receptor beta chains from one sample in a study of cytomegalovirus exposure and HLA in healthy donors. Generated by immunoSEQ multiplex PCR, the TCRdb table keeps only in-frame clones and is missing some. Its clone listing holds approximately 180,000 clones. Sequenced input: PBMCs. The receptors stem from a man aged 30 to 39 in good health and CMV-seronegative. Both conserved end residues are part of each CDR3. The D gene is left open where the match is weak.

d_gene,v_gene,j_gene,CDR3nt,CDR3aa
-,TRBV6-1,TRBJ2-7,TGTGCCAGCAGGGAAACATACGAGCAGTACTTC,CASRETYEQYF
-,TRBV4-1,TRBJ2-3,TGCGCCAGCAGCCAAGAGTGGGGATTGTCGGGGGCAGATACGCAGTATTTT,CASSQEWGLSGADTQYF
-,TRBV5-1,TRBJ1-1,TGCGCCAGCAGCTTGGGGGACAACCTGCCCACTGAAGCTTTCTTT,CASSLGDNLPTEAFF
TRBD1,TRBV6-6,TRBJ1-1,TGTGCCAGCCCTCCGACAGGGGGCTGGGACACTGAAGCTTTCTTT,CASPPTGGWDTEAFF
-,TRBV6-6,TRBJ2-5,TGTGCCAGCAGTTACTCCGAGGCCCAGTACTTC,CASSYSEAQYF
TRBD2,TRBV6-1,TRBJ2-4,TGTGCCAGCAGTGATCAGTACGGGGGGTGGGAAAACATTCAGTACTTC,CASSDQYGGWENIQYF
-,TRBV27,TRBJ2-7,TGTGCCAGCAGGCCTTGGGGGGTTGTCGAGCAGTACTTC,CASRPWGVVEQYF
TRBD2,TRBV29-1,TRBJ2-5,TGCAGCGTTGAAATTACTAGCGGGGCCGCAGGGGCCCAGTACTTC,CSVEITSGAAGAQYF
TRBD1,TRBV7-2,TRBJ2-1,TGTGCCAGCAGCGTGGGACAGAACAATGAGCAGTTCTTC,CASSVGQNNEQFF
TRBD2,TRBV27,TRBJ2-7,TGTGCCAGCAGTTTATCATCAGCGGGGGGGACTACCTACGAGCAGTACTTC,CASSLSSAGGTTYEQYF
-,TRBV5-1,TRBJ2-7,TGCGCCAGCAGCTTGGTTACAGGGATGAGCTACGAGCAGTACTTC,CASSLVTGMSYEQYF
TRBD2,TRBV29-1,TRBJ2-7,TGCAGCGTTGAAGGCGGTAGCGGGGGAGGCGAGCAGTACTTC,CSVEGGSGGGEQYF
TRBD1,TRBV11-3,TRBJ2-5,TGTGCCAGCAGAGCGGCAGGGGGTACAGGGGAGCAGTACTTC,CASRAAGGTGEQYF
TRBD1,TRBV10-3,TRBJ1-2,TGTGCCTCCAAAGGGGGGCAGGGGGCGAGAGACGACTTCGGCTACACCTTC,CASKGGQGARDDFGYTF
-,TRBV5-5,TRBJ2-5,TGTGCCAGCAGCTCCGGACTGCCCAGGGAGACCCAGTACTTC,CASSSGLPRETQYF
TRBD1,TRBV29-1,TRBJ1-3,TGCAGCGTTGAGCCAGGGGGTTCTGGAAACACCATATATTTT,CSVEPGGSGNTIYF
-,TRBV30,TRBJ1-5,TGTGCCTGGAGCCCAGGGTGGACTCAGCCCCAGCATTTT,CAWSPGWTQPQHF
TRBD2,TRBV5-1,TRBJ2-3,TGCGCCAGCAGCTTGGGACTAGCGGGGGGAGTAGATACGCAGTATTTT,CASSLGLAGGVDTQYF
TRBD2,TRBV10-2,TRBJ2-7,TGCGCCAGCAGTGTGACAGGGGGCTTAGGGACTAGCGGGCACCAGGGCTTC,CASSVTGGLGTSGHQGF
TRBD1,TRBV9,TRBJ1-1,TGTGCCAGCAGCGTAGCTACAGGGGTGAACACTGAAGCTTTCTTT,CASSVATGVNTEAFF
TRBD2,TRBV5-4,TRBJ2-1,TGTGCCAGCAGCCCAACTAGCGGCAGCACTTACAATGAGCAGTTCTTC,CASSPTSGSTYNEQFF
TRBD1,TRBV6-5,TRBJ2-3,TGTGCCAGCAGTTACCGACAGGGGCTCACAGATACGCAGTATTTT,CASSYRQGLTDTQYF
-,TRBV5-1,TRBJ1-2,TGCGCCAGCAGCTTGGCCGGACAAGACTATGGCTACACCTTC,CASSLAGQDYGYTF
-,TRBV7-9,TRBJ2-1,TGTGCCAGCACAGGGGCCGCGAATGAGCAGTTCTTC,CASTGAANEQFF
-,TRBV7-3,TRBJ1-1,TGTGCCAGCAGCCCGACAGGCCCTGGGGCTGAAGCTTTCTTT,CASSPTGPGAEAFF
-,TRBV5-1,TRBJ2-2,TGCGCCAGCAGCCCTGACACCGGGGAGCTGTTTTTT,CASSPDTGELFF
TRBD2,TRBV29-1,TRBJ2-7,TGCAGCGCTGGGACCCGGGCATTGGCGGGAGGTCACGAGCAGTACTTC,CSAGTRALAGGHEQYF
-,TRBV18,TRBJ1-2,TGTGCCAGCTCACCTGAAGACAGCCACTATGGCTACACCTTC,CASSPEDSHYGYTF
-,TRBV28,TRBJ1-2,TGTGCCACCACCACAGATCCCTACTATGGCTACACCTTC,CATTTDPYYGYTF
TRBD1,TRBV4-1,TRBJ1-5,TGCGCCAGCAGCCAGAGACCGGGACAGAAAATCTATAGCAATCAGCCCCAGCATTTT,CASSQRPGQKIYSNQPQHF
TRBD1,TRBV19,TRBJ2-7,TGTGCCAGTAGTGTTCCGGGACAGCCGTGGTACGAGCAGTACTTC,CASSVPGQPWYEQYF
-,TRBV6-5,TRBJ1-1,TGTGCCAGCAGGTATGACAGACGCACTGAAGCTTTCTTT,CASRYDRRTEAFF
-,TRBV19,TRBJ1-1,TGTGCCAGTAGTTGGACAGCCGTAAACACTGAAGCTTTCTTT,CASSWTAVNTEAFF
-,TRBV11-2,TRBJ1-5,TGTGCCAGCAGCTTAGCGGTCACGGAGCCCCAGCATTTT,CASSLAVTEPQHF
TRBD1,TRBV5-1,TRBJ2-1,TGCGCCAGCAGCTCGGGACAGGGTCCCGGGGATGAGCAGTTCTTC,CASSSGQGPGDEQFF
TRBD2,TRBV7-2,TRBJ2-5,TGTGCCAGCAGCTCTCTAGCGGGGGGGGAGGAGACCCAGTACTTC,CASSSLAGGEETQYF
TRBD1,TRBV10-3,TRBJ2-1,TGTGCCATCAGTGGACAGGGGGCTATGTACAATGAGCAGTTCTTC,CAISGQGAMYNEQFF
-,TRBV6-4,TRBJ2-1,TGTGCCAGCAGCCCGGACTTTTCCTTCCCCTACAATGAGCAGTTCTTC,CASSPDFSFPYNEQFF
-,TRBV14,TRBJ2-7,TGTGCCAGCAGTCCTTTGACAGGTCGCTACGAGCAGTACTTC,CASSPLTGRYEQYF
TRBD1,TRBV10-1,TRBJ2-2,TGCGCCAGCAGTCGGGACAGTTCGAACACCGGGGAGCTGTTTTTT,CASSRDSSNTGELFF
-,TRBV5-6,TRBJ2-6,TGTGCCAGCAGCCCGAACCCAGGGGCGGCTGGGGCCAACGTCCTGACTTTC,CASSPNPGAAGANVLTF
TRBD2,TRBV5-6,TRBJ2-7,TGTGCCAGCAGCTCCGGGACTAGCGGGAGGGCCGGGGACGAGCAGTACTTC,CASSSGTSGRAGDEQYF
TRBD2,TRBV19,TRBJ2-7,TGTGCCAGTAGTTGGGCTAGCGGGGCCTACGAGCAGTACTTC,CASSWASGAYEQYF
-,TRBV21-1,TRBJ1-2,TGTGCCAGCAGCCGGGACAGGGTGCCTTATGGCTACACCTTC,CASSRDRVPYGYTF
-,TRBV18,TRBJ2-1,TGTGCCAGCTCAGAACAGGGATTCTCCTACAATGAGCAGTTCTTC,CASSEQGFSYNEQFF
-,TRBV6-5,TRBJ2-1,TGTGCCAGCAGTTACTCGTACAGGGTTTATGAGCAGTTCTTC,CASSYSYRVYEQFF
TRBD1,TRBV27,TRBJ1-1,TGTGCCAGCAGTTTATCCCCGGGACAGGGTGGCACTGAAGCTTTCTTT,CASSLSPGQGGTEAFF
TRBD2,TRBV27,TRBJ2-2,TGTGCCAGCAAAGAGGGAGGCGGGAGTTACACCGGGGAGCTGTTTTTT,CASKEGGGSYTGELFF
-,TRBV6-6,TRBJ1-3,TGTGCCACCTCCCCCCCTGGAAACACCATATATTTT,CATSPPGNTIYF